The 9 T cell receptor beta chains given below trace back to one sample, sequenced in a study of blood T cell repertoires in COVID-19. The method was immunoSEQ multiplex PCR; TCRdb's version includes in-frame clones alone and lacks a portion of them. The repertoire consists of some 130,000 clones, with roughly 83% occurring once and the leading ten covering approximately 4.2%. Sequencing was done on a sample of peripheral blood. These receptors all stem from an elderly woman with acute or convalescent COVID-19.

J is TRBJ1-2 and V is TRBV2; D uncertain. The CDR3 contains 13 residues. The V and J ends lost 5 bases and 4 bases respectively, with 11 bases between them. Germline assignment: CDR1 SNHLY and CDR2 FYNNEI. The DNA of the CDR3 is TGTGCCAGCAGTTTGGAGGGTTCCTATGGCTACACCTTC. This encodes CASSLEGSYGYTF.

The J gene is TRBJ2-1, the V gene TRBV5-1, with D possibly matching TRBD2 (5 bases). The ends were cut back, 3 bases at V and 5 bases at J, with 15 bases in the middle. Germline V gene sequence: CDR1 SGHRS, CDR2 YFSETQ. This CDR3 is 15 amino acids long. In DNA form, the CDR3 reads TGCGCCAGCAGCTCCTCTATCGGAGGAGACAATGAGCAGTTCTTC. Its translation is CASSSSIGGDNEQFF.

The rearrangement uses TRBV9 and TRBJ1-2, with 8 positions matching TRBD1. CDR1 and CDR2 (germline): SGDLS, YYNGEE. Germline trimming cut 4 bases from V and 8 bases from J; bases unmatched to any gene: 19. The CDR3 is 17 residues long. The CDR3: CASSSRVYRTGLGGYTF. CDR3 in DNA: TGTGCCAGCAGCTCCCGTGTCTATAGGACAGGGCTGGGAGGCTACACCTTC.

This clone was detected a few times. CDR3 nucleotide sequence: TGTGCCAGCAGTGTCGGGACACGAGAAAGTCAGCCCCAGCATTTT. This codes for CASSVGTRESQPQHF. V usage is TRBV2 and J usage is TRBJ1-5; possibly TRBD1 for D (6 bases). Trimming cost V 4 bases and J 6 bases, with 16 bases left between them. The CDR3 totals 15 residues. Per germline, CDR1 SNHLY and CDR2 FYNNEI.

In regard to this clone: Other nucleotide sequences from this sample produce the same CDR3. The genes are TRBV5-1 and TRBJ2-2; D perhaps matches TRBD2 (6 bases). The germline V gene encodes CDR1 SGHRS and CDR2 YFSETQ. The CDR3 sequence is 14 residues long. V dropped 3 bases and J dropped 2 bases, with 8 bases sitting between them. As DNA, the CDR3 is TGCGCCAGCAGCTCCGGACTAAACACCGGGGAGCTGTTTTTT. This translates into CASSSGLNTGELFF.

The chain couples TRBV6-5 to TRBJ2-7; TRBD1 might be the D (6 bases). The CDR3 consists of 14 residues. V was cut by 5 bases and J by 0 bases, with 11 bases left in between. The germline gives CDR1 MNHEY, CDR2 SVGAGI. CDR3 residues: CASSTRDTSYEQYF. CDR3 nucleotide sequence: TGTGCCAGCAGTACCCGGGACACCTCCTACGAGCAGTACTTC.

This clone was detected only a few times. The rearrangement joins TRBV7-9 to TRBJ1-1; TRBD1 agrees at 7 bases. The CDR3 runs 15 residues. CDR1 SEHNR and CDR2 FQNEAQ come from the germline V gene (reference sequence). The junction had 12 bases not matched to a gene; V was cut back by 5 bases and J by 6 bases. CDR3 sequence reads: CASSGDRVKGAEAFF. Written as DNA, the CDR3 is TGTGCCAGCAGCGGCGACAGGGTGAAGGGCGCTGAAGCTTTCTTT.

With respect to this clone: At the DNA level, this CDR3 is encoded by other sequences in the same sample as well. V and J are TRBV7-2 and TRBJ2-7; D is uncertain. Germline V CDR1 and CDR2: SGHTA, FQGNSA. CDR3 length: 12 amino acids. Trimming left V 5 bases short and J 3 bases short, with 8 bases between. The CDR3 DNA reads as TGTGCCAGCAGCCTCCTTTTCTACGAGCAGTACTTC. Amino acids: CASSLLFYEQYF.

The rearrangement uses TRBV7-9 and TRBJ2-7; TRBD1 matches 7 bases. The CDR3 sequence is 15 residues long. V lost 3 bases, J lost 3 bases, and 8 bases stayed unmatched. In germline, CDR1 is SEHNR, CDR2 FQNEAQ (reference sequence). In DNA form, the CDR3 reads TGTGCCAGCAGCTTGGGGCTGGGGACAGTCTACGAGCAGTACTTC. Its translation is CASSLGLGTVYEQYF.